The 24 T cell receptor beta chains listed next were all sequenced from one sample in a study of technical replicates of blood from a few donors. Clones were read by immunoSEQ multiplex PCR, and TCRdb kept only the in-frame ones, dropping some. Among around 60,000 clones listed, 65% to 90% were seen once. Sequenced material: PBMCs. The source of these receptors is a human donor in good health. Some clones in this sample may be carry-over from other donors' samples.

This clone has just a few counts. The chain has TRBV6-5 and TRBJ2-5; weak D call: TRBD2 (7 bases). Germline lookup yields CDR1 MNHEY and CDR2 SVGAGI. The CDR3 runs to 15 residues. Trimming stripped 2 bases from V and 5 bases from J, with 15 bases between. The CDR3 region is CASSYRGASGETQYF. CDR3 nucleotides: TGTGCCAGCAGTTACCGGGGGGCCTCCGGTGAGACCCAGTACTTC.

The chain joins TRBV6-5 to TRBJ1-2; TRBD1 matches 9 bases. Germline V CDR1 and CDR2: MNHEY, SVGAGI. Trimming at V came to 5 bases and at J to 4 bases, leaving 8 bases not matched to a gene. The CDR3 has 15 amino acids. The CDR3 nucleotides read TGTGCCAGCAGTACATTAACAGGGGGCGGCTATGGCTACACCTTC. This gives the protein CASSTLTGGGYGYTF.

J is TRBJ2-7 and V is TRBV2; a weak D match, TRBD1 (7 bases). Germline V lookup: CDR1 SNHLY, CDR2 FYNNEI. The CDR3 has 15 amino acids. V lost 2 bases to trimming and J lost 1 base, with 12 bases between them. The chain's CDR3 is CASSEMQGGSYEQYF. The CDR3 nucleotides are TGTGCCAGCAGTGAAATGCAGGGGGGATCCTACGAGCAGTACTTC.

The chain employs TRBV15 and TRBJ1-2, with 7 bases identical to TRBD1. The CDR3 runs to 13 residues. J gave up 2 bases and V 5 bases, and 2 bases lay outside the gene matches. CDR1 LNHNV and CDR2 YYDKDF come from the germline V gene (reference sequence). CDR3 nucleotide sequence: TGTGCCACCAGCGCGGGACAGAACTATGGCTACACCTTC. This codes for CATSAGQNYGYTF.

This chain uses TRBV7-8 with TRBJ2-7; D perhaps matches TRBD2 (7 bases). The CDR3 has 14 amino acids. Germline CDR1 and CDR2: SGHVS and FQNEAQ. Trimming pared 5 bases from V and 3 bases from J, leaving 14 bases between. In nucleotides, the CDR3 is TGTGCCAGCAGCATCGGGGGGCGGGGCTACGAGCAGTACTTC. Translation gives CASSIGGRGYEQYF.

The chain has TRBV5-6 and TRBJ2-7; TRBD2 agrees at 7 bases. CDR1 and CDR2 from the germline V gene are SGHDT and YYEEEE. This CDR3 comprises 14 residues. The junction had 7 bases not matched to a gene; V was cut back by 4 bases and J by 3 bases. CDR3 nucleotides: TGTGCCAGCAGCCGGCGGGGGTCAGTCTACGAGCAGTACTTC. Amino acids: CASSRRGSVYEQYF.

V usage is TRBV15 and J usage is TRBJ2-4; a possible D gene is TRBD1 (5 bases). Trimming stripped 1 base from V and 0 bases from J, with 10 bases between. The V gene's germline CDR1 is LNHNV and CDR2 YYDKDF (reference sequence). CDR3 length equals 16 residues. In DNA, the CDR3 is TGTGCCACCAGCAGAGGACAGCCGTTAGCCAAAAACATTCAGTACTTC. It codes for CATSRGQPLAKNIQYF.

The chain links TRBV7-2 to TRBJ2-2, with D tentatively TRBD2 (6 bases). CDR3 length: 15 amino acids. V lost 5 bases and J 1 base, leaving 11 bases between the germline ends. Germline assignment: CDR1 SGHTA and CDR2 FQGNSA. CDR3 region: CASSRSGENTGELFF. CDR3 nucleotide sequence: TGTGCCAGCAGCCGCTCGGGGGAGAACACCGGGGAGCTGTTTTTT. The complete variable domain, with remaining parts taken from reference TRBV7-2 and TRBJ2-2, reads GAGVSQSPSNKVTEKGKDVELRCDPISGHTALYWYRQSLGQGLEFLIYFQGNSAPDKSGLPSDRFSAERTGGSVSTLTIQRTQQEDSAVYLCASSRSGENTGELFFGEGSRLTVL.

This clone turned up a few times. The DNA of the CDR3 is TGTGCCAGCAGCGCCCGAGGAGCGGGAGGGCCAAATGAGCAGTTCTTC. It is translated as CASSARGAGGPNEQFF. V is TRBV9 and J is TRBJ2-1, with 10 bases fitting TRBD2. The germline V gene has CDR1 SGDLS and CDR2 YYNGEE. The CDR3 contains 16 residues. V lost 3 bases to trimming and J lost 7 bases; unmatched junction nucleotides: 10.

The gene calls are TRBV27 and TRBJ2-5, with 10 positions matching TRBD1. This CDR3 region has 16 residues. Germline V lookup: CDR1 MNHEY, CDR2 SMNVEV (reference sequence). V shed 5 bases, J shed 5 bases, and the junction held 11 bases outside the gene matches. The CDR3 is CASSPIDRGRKETQYF. In nucleotides, the CDR3 is TGTGCCAGCAGTCCGATTGACAGGGGGCGGAAGGAGACCCAGTACTTC.

The V and J genes are TRBV7-2 and TRBJ2-1; 9 bases line up with TRBD2. V lost 11 bases and J lost 0; bases outside the gene matches: 8. The CDR3 loop spans 15 amino acids. Germline assignment: CDR1 SGHTA and CDR2 FQGNSA. The CDR3 spells CAARAGGGSYNEQFF. Written as DNA, the CDR3 is TGTGCCGCGAGGGCGGGAGGGGGCTCCTACAATGAGCAGTTCTTC.

The chain carries TRBV6-6 and TRBJ1-2; 10 nucleotides agree with TRBD1. The V segment lost 4 bases and the J segment 5 bases; nucleotides outside the gene matches: 7. CDR1 MNHNY and CDR2 SVGAGI come from the germline V gene (reference sequence). The CDR3 is 15 amino acids. In DNA form, the CDR3 reads TGTGCCAGCAGTTTCACCGGGACAGGGGATTATGGCTACACCTTC. Encoded protein: CASSFTGTGDYGYTF.

The chain joins TRBV21-1 to TRBJ2-7; the table's D call, TRBD2, has no DNA check behind it. TRBV21-1 is a pseudogene segment. The CDR3 length is 15 residues. The DNA for the CDR3 is TGTGCCAGCAGCAAATATCTAGCGGGATTCTACGAGCAGTACTTC. This codes for CASSKYLAGFYEQYF.

The DNA of the CDR3 is TGTGCCAGCAGTTCAGACCAGGGAACTGAAGCTTTCTTT. Its protein is CASSSDQGTEAFF. The chain couples TRBV27 to TRBJ1-1; D may be TRBD1 (5 bases). V was shortened by 4 bases and J by 5 bases, with 11 bases between the two germline ends. The CDR3 length is 13 residues. The germline V gene has CDR1 MNHEY and CDR2 SMNVEV (reference sequence).

The gene calls are TRBV15 and TRBJ2-1, with D hard to call. Germline V gene lookup returns CDR1 LNHNV and CDR2 YYDKDF (reference sequence). The CDR3 consists of 15 residues. V lost 2 bases and J 3 bases, leaving 11 bases between the germline ends. In DNA form, the CDR3 reads TGTGCCACCAGCAGACGATTGGCCCTCTACAATGAGCAGTTCTTC. Translation: CATSRRLALYNEQFF.

The rearrangement joins TRBV27 to TRBJ1-6, with a weak D call TRBD1 (6 bases). Trimming took off 2 bases at V and 1 base at J, with 9 bases between the two ends. In germline, CDR1 is MNHEY, CDR2 SMNVEV (reference sequence). CDR3 length: 16 residues. Here the CDR3 DNA reads TGTGCCAGCAGTTTAGGGGGCGGGTCCTATAATTCACCCCTCCACTTT. It translates to CASSLGGGSYNSPLHF.

This chain connects TRBV6-6 to TRBJ1-6; D might be TRBD1 (5 bases). CDR1 and CDR2 (germline): MNHNY, SVGAGI (reference sequence). Trimming stripped 6 bases from V and 9 bases from J, with 12 bases between. The CDR3 is 13 residues long. The CDR3 protein is CASRGAVGSPLHF. CDR3 in DNA: TGTGCCAGCAGAGGGGCCGTCGGTTCACCCCTCCACTTT.

V and J are TRBV6-6 and TRBJ2-3; perhaps TRBD2 as D (5 bases). The germline V gene encodes CDR1 MNHNY and CDR2 SVGAGI (reference sequence). V lost 4 bases, J lost 0 bases, and 8 bases lay in between. The CDR3 runs to 14 residues. The CDR3 DNA follows: TGTGCCAGCAGTTCGGACTCTAGCACAGATACGCAGTATTTT. Translated, it gives CASSSDSSTDTQYF.

The rearrangement joins TRBV11-2 to TRBJ1-1; D may be TRBD1 (5 bases). CDR1 SGHAT and CDR2 FQNNGV come from the germline V gene. This CDR3 contains 14 residues. Trimming took off 2 bases at V and 4 bases at J, with 11 bases between the two ends. This chain's CDR3 is CASSLSRQGTEAFF. The CDR3 bases are TGTGCCAGCAGCTTATCGCGTCAGGGCACTGAAGCTTTCTTT. Drawing the rest from reference TRBV11-2 and TRBJ1-1, the complete variable domain is EAGVAQSPRYKIIEKRQSVAFWCNPISGHATLYWYQQILGQGPKLLIQFQNNGVVDDSQLPKDRFSAERLKGVDSTLKIQPAKLEDSAVYLCASSLSRQGTEAFFGQGTRLTVV.

This sequence joins TRBV9 and TRBJ2-1; the match to TRBD2 covers 7 bases. Germline-derived CDR1 and CDR2 are SGDLS and YYNGEE. This CDR3 comprises 14 residues. The V segment lost 0 bases and the J segment 9 bases; nucleotides outside the gene matches: 6. The DNA for the CDR3 is TGTGCCAGCAGCGTAGCGGGTACTAGCGTTGAGCAGTTCTTC. This gives the protein CASSVAGTSVEQFF.

V gene TRBV4-3 combines with J gene TRBJ2-1; 11 bases fit TRBD2. Trimming at V came to 4 bases and at J to 6 bases, leaving 5 bases not matched to a gene. The germline gives CDR1 LGHNA, CDR2 YSLEER. CDR3 size: 15 residues. CDR3 DNA sequence: TGCGCCAGCAGCCTCGGCCTAGCGGGAGGCAATGAGCAGTTCTTC. It specifies CASSLGLAGGNEQFF.

This chain connects TRBV5-4 to TRBJ2-2; TRBD2 agrees at 13 bases. The CDR3 spans 18 residues. CDR1 is SGHNT, CDR2 YYREEE, per germline (reference sequence). The ends lost 0 bases at V and 2 bases at J; junction bases unmatched: 4. The CDR3 nucleotides are TGTGCCAGCAGCTTGGGGACTAGCGGGAGTAAAAACACCGGGGAGCTGTTTTTT. It translates to CASSLGTSGSKNTGELFF. The full variable domain, completed using reference TRBV5-4 and TRBJ2-2, is ETGVTQSPTHLIKTRGQQVTLRCSSQSGHNTVSWYQQALGQGPQFIFQYYREEENGRGNFPPRFSGLQFPNYSSELNVNALELDDSALYLCASSLGTSGSKNTGELFFGEGSRLTVL.

The chain is built from TRBV19 and TRBJ1-5; maybe TRBD1 (6 bases). CDR3 length: 16 amino acids. The germline V gene encodes CDR1 LNHDA and CDR2 SQIVND (reference sequence). V lost 4 bases to trimming and J lost 3 bases, with 16 bases between them. In DNA, the CDR3 is TGTGCCAGTAGTAAAGGCAGGGGAATCGACAATCAGCCCCAGCATTTT. Amino acid sequence: CASSKGRGIDNQPQHF.

This sequence joins TRBV30 and TRBJ1-3, with D possibly matching TRBD1 (6 bases). The V end was cut by 3 bases, the J end by 7 bases, with 10 bases between. The CDR3 is made up of 12 amino acids. The germline V gene encodes CDR1 GTSNPN and CDR2 SVGIG (reference sequence). CDR3 sequence: CAWSPRGNTIYF. CDR3 coding DNA: TGTGCCTGGAGCCCAAGGGGGAACACCATATATTTT.